These 2 T cell receptor beta chains were all obtained from the same sample, sequenced in a study of cytomegalovirus exposure and HLA in healthy donors. The PCR ran on 60 Vbeta and 13 Jbeta primers. The repertoire was sequenced with immunoSEQ multiplex PCR; TCRdb's copy has only in-frame clones and lacks some. The table records 150,000 to 200,000 clones, 82% of them present only once. Source material: PBMCs. These receptors were obtained from a woman under 30 in good health and CMV-seronegative.

The chain uses TRBV9 and TRBJ2-1; a possible D gene is TRBD1 (6 bases). Germline V lookup: CDR1 SGDLS, CDR2 YYNGEE. Trimming removed 4 bases from V and 1 base from J, with 12 bases in between. This CDR3 is built from 15 residues. DNA for the CDR3: TGTGCCAGCAGCCTTACCGGGACATCCTACAATGAGCAGTTCTTC. Encoded protein: CASSLTGTSYNEQFF.

This clone showed up just once. The chain carries TRBV14 and TRBJ2-7, with 7 bases fitting TRBD1. Germline values: CDR1 SGHDN, CDR2 FVKESK. V lost 1 base and J lost 2; bases outside the gene matches: 2. CDR3 length equals 14 residues. In nucleotides, the CDR3 is TGTGCCAGCAGCCAAGGGACAGGAACCTACGAGCAGTACTTC. Residues: CASSQGTGTYEQYF.